A single sample is the source of the 18 T cell receptor beta chains below, sequenced in a study of T cell repertoires in ileal Crohn's disease. Assay: immunoSEQ multiplex PCR; the TCRdb copy retains only in-frame clones and omits some. The sample lists over 4,500 clones; 81% were seen once. Sequenced input: ileal tissue. The receptors were gathered from an adult with Crohn's disease.

The chain carries TRBV28 and TRBJ2-1; 7 bases match TRBD1. The length of the CDR3 is 15 residues. With V trimmed by 5 bases and J by 10 bases, 14 bases remained unmatched. Per the germline V gene, CDR1 is MDHEN and CDR2 is SYDVKM. This CDR3 reads CASSGLTGSLREQFF. In DNA form, the CDR3 reads TGTGCCAGCAGTGGGCTGACAGGGTCTTTGCGGGAGCAGTTCTTC. The whole variable domain, filled in from reference TRBV28 and TRBJ2-1, reads DVKVTQSSRYLVKRTGEKVFLECVQDMDHENMFWYRQDPGLGLRLIYFSYDVKMKEKGDIPEGYSVSREKKERFSLILESASTNQTSMYLCASSGLTGSLREQFFGPGTRLTVL.

The chain is built from TRBV5-1 and TRBJ1-6; no firm D call. The germline V and J ends were trimmed by 0 bases and 7 bases, with 8 bases remaining between them. The V gene's germline CDR1 is SGHRS and CDR2 YFSETQ. The CDR3 runs to 14 residues. Here the CDR3 DNA reads TGCGCCAGCAGCTTGGATACGGGGAATTCACCCCTCCACTTT. Amino acid sequence: CASSLDTGNSPLHF.

The chain is built from TRBV27 and TRBJ1-5; D gene uncertain. Germline CDR1 and CDR2: MNHEY and SMNVEV (reference sequence). The CDR3 has 14 amino acids. V lost 3 bases, J lost 0 bases, and 6 bases lay in between. CDR3 in DNA: TGTGCCAGCAGTTTGACACCTAGCAATCAGCCCCAGCATTTT. Translation gives CASSLTPSNQPQHF.

V usage is TRBV6-1 and J usage is TRBJ1-2; TRBD1 agrees at 7 bases. V was clipped by 6 bases and J by 5 bases; unmatched bases: 3. This CDR3 spans 12 amino acids. CDR1 is MNHNS, CDR2 SASEGT, per germline. CDR3 sequence: CASRDRVYGYTF. For the CDR3, the DNA is TGTGCCAGCAGAGACAGGGTGTATGGCTACACCTTC.

The chain is built from TRBV27 and TRBJ2-6; 12 positions agree with TRBD1. V was pared by 6 bases and J by 4 bases, with 13 bases of the junction left unmatched. The CDR3 runs to 19 residues. Germline assignment: CDR1 MNHEY and CDR2 SMNVEV (reference sequence). CDR3 bases: TGTGCCAGCAGGTCTCCCGGGACAGGGGGCAAGTACGGGGCCAACGTCCTGACTTTC. Encoded protein: CASRSPGTGGKYGANVLTF.

The V gene is TRBV7-9, the J gene TRBJ2-7, with a possible D match to TRBD1 (5 bases). CDR1 SEHNR and CDR2 FQNEAQ come from the germline V gene (reference sequence). With 3 bases removed from V and 0 bases from J, the gap between germline ends came to 9 bases. The CDR3 has 14 amino acids. CDR3 in amino acids: CASSLDTSSYEQYF. The CDR3 DNA follows: TGTGCCAGCAGCTTGGACACGAGCTCCTACGAGCAGTACTTC. Variable domain in full (rest from reference TRBV7-9 and TRBJ2-7): DTGVSQNPRHKITKRGQNVTFRCDPISEHNRLYWYRQTLGQGPEFLTYFQNEAQLEKSRLLSDRFSAERPKGSFSTLEIQRTEQGDSAMYLCASSLDTSSYEQYFGPGTRLTVT.

The V call is TRBV6-6, the J call TRBJ1-1; D is possibly TRBD1 (6 bases). The CDR3 sequence is 14 residues long. In germline, CDR1 is MNHNY, CDR2 SVGAGI (reference sequence). The V and J ends lost 2 bases and 4 bases respectively, with 11 bases between them. The CDR3 DNA follows: TGTGCCAGCAGTTACCGCGTGACAGGCACTGAAGCTTTCTTT. Protein product: CASSYRVTGTEAFF.

The chain links TRBV14 to TRBJ1-6; TRBD1 might be the D (5 bases). Germline values: CDR1 SGHDN, CDR2 FVKESK. The CDR3 length is 16 residues. Trimming left V 1 base short and J 9 bases short, with 16 bases between. The CDR3 bases are TGTGCCAGCAGCCAAGTGGGGGGGTTACGGGGTTCACCCCTCCACTTT. Its translation is CASSQVGGLRGSPLHF.

V is TRBV6-1 and J is TRBJ2-1; 8 nucleotides line up with TRBD1. The CDR3 runs 16 residues. Trimming removed 4 bases from V and 5 bases from J; junction bases left unmatched: 10. Germline V gives CDR1 MNHNS, CDR2 SASEGT. The DNA for the CDR3 is TGTGCCAGCAGTGTTAGTCCCGGGACAGGAAACAATGAGCAGTTCTTC. It yields the protein CASSVSPGTGNNEQFF.

J is TRBJ1-1 and V is TRBV29-1; 9 bases are a match to TRBD1. This CDR3 has 15 amino acids. Germline V gene data show CDR1 as SQVTM and CDR2 as ANQGSEA. J gave up 3 bases and V 3 bases, and 8 bases lay outside the gene matches. CDR3 DNA: TGCAGCGTTGACCCGGGACAGGGCGTTTACACTGAAGCTTTCTTT. Encoded protein: CSVDPGQGVYTEAFF.

The V call is TRBV7-2, the J call TRBJ2-7; D remains unclear. V was cut by 5 bases and J by 0 bases, with 2 bases left in between. CDR3 size: 11 residues. Germline CDR1 is SGHTA and CDR2 is FQGNSA. CDR3 sequence reads: CASSLSYEQYF. In nucleotides, the CDR3 is TGTGCCAGCAGCCTCTCCTACGAGCAGTACTTC.

This chain links TRBV11-2 with TRBJ2-7, with 13 positions matching TRBD2. CDR3 length equals 15 residues. Germline values: CDR1 SGHAT, CDR2 FQNNGV. Trimming removed 4 bases from V and 7 bases from J; junction bases left unmatched: 7. The CDR3, as DNA: TGTGCCAGCAGCTCTACTAGCGGGAGGGCCAGGGAGCAGTACTTC. It translates to CASSSTSGRAREQYF.

The chain has TRBV6-1 and TRBJ1-4; the match to TRBD1 covers 7 bases. This CDR3 region has 14 residues. In germline, CDR1 is MNHNS, CDR2 SASEGT. The J segment lost 5 bases and the V segment lost 5 bases, leaving 5 bases of the junction unmatched. DNA for the CDR3: TGTGCCAGCAGTCCTGGGGGACAGAATGAAAAACTGTTTTTT. Translated: CASSPGGQNEKLFF.

The DNA of the CDR3 is TGCGCCAGCAGCTTGGGGCAGAATAATGAAAAACTGTTTTTT. It codes for CASSLGQNNEKLFF. This chain joins TRBV5-1 and TRBJ1-4, with unresolved D. V lost 0 bases and J 4 bases, leaving 7 bases between the germline ends. The CDR3 runs to 14 residues. The germline gives CDR1 SGHRS, CDR2 YFSETQ.

There are a few counts of this clone. The CDR3 loop is CASSGAGDQPQHF. For the CDR3, the DNA is TGTGCCAGCAGTGGCGCCGGGGATCAGCCCCAGCATTTT. The chain recombines TRBV28 with TRBJ1-5; D not certain. Germline CDR1 MDHEN, CDR2 SYDVKM. With 5 bases removed from V and 5 bases from J, the gap between germline ends came to 10 bases. The CDR3 is made up of 13 amino acids.

The chain links TRBV7-9 to TRBJ2-1; D possibly corresponds to TRBD2 (5 bases). CDR3 length: 13 amino acids. V lost 5 bases to trimming and J lost 2 bases, with 7 bases between them. CDR1 is SEHNR, CDR2 FQNEAQ, per germline (reference sequence). The CDR3: CASSPGTYNEQFF. In DNA, the CDR3 is TGTGCCAGCAGCCCGGGAACCTACAATGAGCAGTTCTTC.

The genes are TRBV5-1 and TRBJ2-5; 10 bases match TRBD2. Matching the DNA end better, TRBJ2-7 makes the J call doubtful. The CDR3 runs to 16 residues. CDR1 SGHRS and CDR2 YFSETQ come from the germline V gene. The CDR3 reads CASSLNPSGSPYEQYF. CDR3 DNA: TGCGCCAGCAGCTTGAACCCTAGCGGGAGTCCCTACGAGCAGTACTTC.

This chain uses TRBV15 with TRBJ2-7; D not certain. Germline CDR1 LNHNV, CDR2 YYDKDF (reference sequence). The V end lost 0 bases, the J end lost 6 bases, and 9 bases lay between the germline ends. The CDR3 is made up of 13 amino acids. The DNA of the CDR3 is TGTGCCACCAGCAGAGATCGTGGCGGCGAGCAGTACTTC. Translating gives CATSRDRGGEQYF.